This T cell receptor beta chain was retrieved from a study of shared clonotypes between healthy human individuals. Broader study findings: Estimated richness values were generally larger in naive subsets than in memory subsets.

The split of CD4+ cells yielded CD45RA+ naive and CD45RA-negative memory subsets. In the original workflow: ImmunoSEQ junction-only sequences lacked quality scores, so their filtering differed. TCRdb's table, derived via immunoSEQ multiplex PCR, lists solely in-frame clones and lacks some. That table is the source of V, J and clone size, and D and trimming were worked out from the DNA. The sample consists of roughly 640,000 clones, less than 98% of them appearing once. This clone was counted a single time. Its antigen is unknown. This receptor was obtained from a woman under 40 in good health. The sample comprised naive CD4+ T cells sorted from blood. Subset here: CD45RA+ positively selected.

This CDR3 reads CASRQGSGKLFF. As DNA, the CDR3 is TGTGCCAGCAGGCAGGGTAGTGGTAAACTGTTTTTT. The chain links TRBV6-5 to TRBJ1-4, with D perhaps TRBD1 (5 bases). The V gene lost 6 bases and the J gene lost 11 bases, with 13 bases spanning the gap. Germline V CDR1 and CDR2: MNHEY, SVGAGI. The CDR3 runs to 12 residues.